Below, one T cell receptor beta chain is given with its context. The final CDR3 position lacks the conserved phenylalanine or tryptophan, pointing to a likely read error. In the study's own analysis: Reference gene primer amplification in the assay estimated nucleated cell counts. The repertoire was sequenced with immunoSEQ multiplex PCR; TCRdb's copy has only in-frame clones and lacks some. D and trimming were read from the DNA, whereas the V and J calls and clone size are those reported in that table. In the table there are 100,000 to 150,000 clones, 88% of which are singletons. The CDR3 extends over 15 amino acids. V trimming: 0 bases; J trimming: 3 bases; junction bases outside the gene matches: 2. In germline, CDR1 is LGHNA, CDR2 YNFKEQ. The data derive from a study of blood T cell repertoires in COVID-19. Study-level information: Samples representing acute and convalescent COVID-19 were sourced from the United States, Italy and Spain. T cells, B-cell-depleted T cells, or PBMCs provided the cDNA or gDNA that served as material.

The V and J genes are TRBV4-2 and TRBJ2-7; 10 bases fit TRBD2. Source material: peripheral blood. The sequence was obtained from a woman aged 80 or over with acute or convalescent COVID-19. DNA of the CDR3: TGTGCCAGCAGCCAAGAAGCGGGGGGGCGCTACGAGCAGTACCTC. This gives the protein CASSQEAGGRYEQYL.